This T cell receptor (beta chain) appears in the sequencing data of a study of cytomegalovirus exposure and HLA in healthy donors (dated by TCRdb to the late 2010s). Turning to the overall study: In an earlier analysis of under 750 of the donors, 276 Gb of sequence data and 90 million to 120 million unique TCR beta sequences from about 190 million T cells were reported. An earlier analysis of some 500 of the donors applied high-throughput TCR beta sequencing to assess whether each TCR beta V gene segment acted as functional or pseudogenic. Besides the first cohort of under 700 subjects, a separate validation cohort made up of roughly 120 different subjects was used. HLA typing included class I and class II loci at four-digit resolution. Several DR-DQ haplotypes were treated as single units for association and clustering because of strong linkage in the cohort. Among under 450 genotyped donors of the cohort, an average of approximately 230,000 unique TCR beta nucleotide sequences were sequenced per donor, about a sixth of them non-productive. Of the roughly 430 genotyped donors, about 80% fell in the genetic ancestry cluster associated with self-reported Caucasian donors. To predict cytomegalovirus infection status, the study brought together high-throughput TCR immunosequencing, statistical association of individual TCRs with disease status, and machine learning. Every discovery cohort repertoire had been produced on one sequencing platform. In the later analysis, no new phenotypic data were used to find candidate immune exposures; instead, reliance was placed on TCR beta sequences and their occurrence across donors. The study was designed to test whether signatures of past pathogen exposure could be identified by cataloging public T cell receptors. An early release covering roughly 640 HLA-typed donors comprised about 300 gigabases of sequencing data and approximately 80 million unique TCR sequences. Donor age, sex, ethnicity and CMV serostatus were compiled alongside the repertoire data. Using immunosequencing, the study profiled T cell repertoires from about 650 subjects and related those repertoires to cytomegalovirus serostatus. The number of typed donors differed by locus: about 620-640 for A, B, C, DRB1 and DQB1; 500 to 550 for DQA1; approximately 600 for DPA1; and some 470 for DPB1. A later genetic analysis took genome-wide SNP genotypes for about 55% of the roughly 670 donors and used that subset as a discovery cohort. To study patterns of TCR occurrence, a later analysis re-analyzed previously published TCR beta repertoires from 666 donors and added high-resolution HLA genotyping. Overall results and qualifications from the work: The earlier analysis of some 540 of the donors excluded over 15 rarely observed V segments, including chromosome 9 orphons, because counts were too low. A cluster of highly shared sequence variants was judged likely to be a technical artifact of the sequencing pipeline. Because the 87-base-pair reads could not distinguish some IMGT-functional V segments, including TRBV6-2 and TRBV6-3, those segments were excluded. Correlated functional status among segregating V segments might be attributable to linkage disequilibrium, but an unknown experimental factor could not be ruled out. HLA typing was unavailable for some donors at each locus, so association tests used only the typed subset. While some public TCRs were present in many individuals, most TCR sequences turned up only very rarely across donors. A further reported finding was that TCR beta sequences accurately predicted the HLA-A and HLA-B alleles for most subjects in the first cohort. It was suggested by the authors that the approach could potentially be generalized to other disease states and immunological phenotypes. The only immune exposure information available for the cohort was CMV serostatus. A later genetic analysis associated a missense DCLRE1C variant with V-gene and J-gene trimming of TCR beta chains, and an independent cohort replicated the association. In this cohort, only TCR beta chains were sequenced, and detectable features were limited by the absence of alpha or paired-chain data. A later analysis found that HLA-associated TCR beta chains were more clonally expanded and had lower generation probabilities than equally common non-associated chains. In a later genetic analysis, fewer N-insertions in productive TCRs were reported among donors in an Asian-associated ancestry cluster than the roughly 640-donor mean. Strong co-occurrence of HLA alleles, especially DR and DQ, made assigning TCR associations to individual alleles difficult. In a later analysis, most CMV-associated TCR beta chains were found to appear HLA-restricted, with HLA associations seemingly driven largely by CMV exposure. In vitro tests confirmed that three of the cytomegalovirus-associated TCR beta chains recognize cytomegalovirus antigens. Sequencing depth was assumed to be roughly uniform across donors in the presence/absence analyses, though that assumption may not hold. In a later analysis, the rate of TCR association differed among HLA loci, with DRB1 alleles having the most associated TCRs and HLA-C alleles having the fewest. The study gave a list of around 170 TCR beta chains associated with cytomegalovirus. Specific HLA alleles were associated with some 15,000 TCR beta sequences at a false discovery rate of 0.05 in a later analysis. Cytomegalovirus status was reported to be diagnosed by the classifier with high specificity and sensitivity in both the original and validation cohorts. In an earlier analysis of some 500 of the donors, most TCR beta V segments were observed in productive rearrangements about 90% or about 30% of the time, broadly matching IMGT annotations. In a later analysis, several top co-occurrence clusters were reported to appear linked to parvovirus B19, influenza, CMV and Epstein-Barr virus.

To prepare the library, the immunoSEQ multiplex PCR assay was applied. A mixture of 60 forward primers for TCR Vbeta segments and 13 reverse primers for TCR Jbeta segments was used in the multiplex PCR. A multiplex PCR assay on genomic DNA amplified the CDR3 region of rearranged TCR beta genes. On the Illumina HiSeq System, the amplified TCR beta libraries were sequenced as 87-base-pair reads. The study's processing was this. A later analysis tallied 75 million to 95 million unique TCR beta chains across the approximately 670 repertoires, and around 9.9 million of those chains were shared by two or more donors. To remove PCR and sequencing errors, raw reads were error-corrected and collapsed into unique sequences using a nearest-neighbor algorithm that merged closely related sequences. Alignment of CDR3 sequences to IMGT reference sequences was used to assign V, D and J gene segments. Each retained sequence needed at least a six-nucleotide match to both a V gene segment and a J gene segment. Rearrangements were classified as productive when the CDR3 lacked stop codons and remained in frame with V and J, and all other rearrangements were classified as non-productive. CDR3 was defined according to IMGT convention as the region running from the second conserved V-encoded cysteine to the conserved J-encoded phenylalanine. The earlier analysis of 587 of the donors excluded sequences that lacked an unambiguous match to a single V gene segment. In an earlier analysis of several hundred of the donors, V segments were called functional above 56.7% productive rearrangements and were called segregating when the between-donor standard deviation exceeded 5%. A statistical classification framework was developed to diagnose cytomegalovirus status using the catalog of TCR beta chain sequences. In a later analysis, TCR nucleotide sequences were compared against IMGT/GENE-DB human TR gene sequences so that V and J genes could be assigned. In a later analysis, CDR3 sequences and most-parsimonious VDJ recombination scenarios were assigned using the TCRdist pipeline. A later analysis defined each TCR beta chain by its CDR3 amino acid sequence plus V-gene family, and excluded reads lacking a unique V-gene family. A later analysis removed 500 to 600 highly shared, low-generation-probability nucleotide sequences to deal with suspected cross-contamination and a sequencing artifact. For each public chain, a later analysis derived a clonal expansion index from normalized ranks of inferred template counts within each repertoire. Generation probabilities in a later analysis came from a VDJ recombination model fitted to out-of-frame rearrangements, and those results were checked against IGoR. In a later analysis, TCR-TCR, TCR-HLA and TCR-CMV co-occurrence was scored with hypergeometric tests, and a repertoire-size bias correction was applied to TCR pairs. To estimate false discovery rates, a later analysis permuted the HLA or CMV assignments 20 times. In a later analysis, co-occurring TCRs were grouped with DBSCAN, and TCRdist sequence similarity was added when clustering was performed within HLA-allele-positive subsets. Repertoires with fewer than 30,000 or more than 120,000 public chains were left out of co-occurrence clustering, as were five repertoires with anomalous nucleotide sharing. Not all clones reach the TCRdb copy of this immuneACCESS table, which keeps in-frame sequences only. Checked studies attribute under half of the gap to unresolved V genes and leave the rest unexplained. The DNA was the basis for D and trimming; V, J and clone size are from that table. The sample table contains 110,000 to 150,000 clones; only one count was recorded for over 60% of them. In total, the top ten clones hold 1.7% of the sample.

A remark on this clone: What this receptor recognizes is not known. Base qualities are not provided; no much larger clone lies one nucleotide away.

The cohort was made up of 500 to 800 healthy bone marrow donors. Cohort members were all nominally healthy when sampled, although unrecorded immune exposures were likely present. The donor was CMV seronegative and was included in the group of 352 seronegative cohort members. A peripheral blood sample was provided by each donor, and peripheral blood mononuclear cells were used for TCR beta sequencing. The Qiagen DNeasy Blood Extraction Kit was used to extract genomic DNA from the blood cell samples. The V and J ends are trimmed by 3 bases and 5 bases, leaving 17 bases between them. The CDR3 measures 15 amino acids from cysteine to phenylalanine. The CDR3 DNA has 45 bases and is translated from base 1. CDR1 is given as SGHRS and CDR2 as YFSETQ, both from the germline V gene.

The origin of this receptor is a woman younger than 45 in good health and CMV-seronegative. Sequencing was performed on PBMCs. This chain is built from TRBV5-1 and TRBJ2-5; tentative D gene TRBD1, with 5 bases matching. The CDR3 sequence is CASSWVTVPGETQYF. The DNA sequence is given as TGCGCCAGCAGCTGGGTGACAGTTCCCGGGGAGACCCAGTACTTC.